Below, 21 T cell receptor beta chains from the same sample are listed, as sequenced in a study of cytomegalovirus exposure and HLA in healthy donors. With 60 Vbeta and 13 Jbeta primers, the PCR was carried out. Profiling relied on immunoSEQ multiplex PCR, and the TCRdb table lists in-frame clones only, not all of them. The sample lists 110,000 or so clones, roughly four fifths occurring once. Sequencing input: PBMCs. Every receptor here comes from a woman between 18 and 30 years old in good health and CMV-seronegative.

This clone was seen ten or more times. The chain links TRBV5-4 to TRBJ1-2, with 7 bases lining up with TRBD1. The germline CDR1 and CDR2 sequences are SGHNT and YYREEE (reference sequence). Losses at the gene ends were 4 bases for V and 4 bases for J; bases not matched to a gene: 4. This CDR3 is 13 amino acids long. CDR3 residues: CASSRGQTYGYTF. Written as DNA, the CDR3 is TGTGCCAGCAGCCGGGGACAGACCTATGGCTACACCTTC.

The V call is TRBV7-2, the J call TRBJ2-2, with a tentative D call TRBD1 (5 bases). Germline CDR1 reads SGHTA; CDR2 reads FQGNSA. The CDR3 extends over 14 amino acids. Deletions cut 5 bases from V and 1 base from J, with 8 bases between. In DNA, the CDR3 is TGTGCCAGCAGCGTTACAGGGAACACCGGGGAGCTGTTTTTT. It yields the protein CASSVTGNTGELFF.

V is TRBV6-6 and J is TRBJ2-6, with D possibly being TRBD1 (6 bases). The germline V gene has CDR1 MNHNY and CDR2 SVGAGI (reference sequence). CDR3 length: 15 amino acids. Trimming pared 8 bases from V and 0 bases from J, leaving 11 bases between. In DNA, the CDR3 is TGTGCCAGCCGGCAGGGGCGCTCTGGGGCCAACGTCCTGACTTTC. Protein sequence: CASRQGRSGANVLTF.

CDR3 region: CASGPGSLGEKLFF. In DNA form, the CDR3 reads TGCGCCAGCGGCCCGGGGAGCCTGGGAGAAAAACTGTTTTTT. This chain connects TRBV5-1 to TRBJ1-4, with unresolved D. The CDR3 has 14 residues. Germline V CDR1 and CDR2: SGHRS, YFSETQ. Trimming removed 7 bases at V and 8 bases at J, with 18 bases between.

This rearrangement joins TRBV5-6 to TRBJ1-6; D unclear. Germline loops: CDR1 SGHDT, CDR2 YYEEEE. CDR3 length equals 13 residues. V lost 0 bases and J 7 bases, leaving 5 bases between the germline ends. The CDR3 here is CASSLALNSPLHF. The CDR3 region has the DNA TGTGCCAGCAGCTTGGCTCTAAATTCACCCCTCCACTTT.

V and J are TRBV18 and TRBJ1-4, with 9 bases fitting TRBD1. The germline V gene has CDR1 KGHSH and CDR2 LQKENI. The ends lost 4 bases at V and 3 bases at J; junction bases unmatched: 3. This CDR3 region has 15 residues. The CDR3 DNA reads TGTGCCAGCTCACGACAGGGGGAGGCTAATGAAAAACTGTTTTTT. It encodes CASSRQGEANEKLFF.

The CDR3 DNA reads as TGTGCCAGCAGTGTCACAGGGAACATAGGTCTTCTAGGGACCCAGTACTTC. As protein: CASSVTGNIGLLGTQYF. V is TRBV2 and J is TRBJ2-5, with D perhaps TRBD1 (6 bases). There are 17 residues in the CDR3. CDR1 and CDR2 from the germline V gene are SNHLY and FYNNEI. With 4 bases removed from V and 7 bases from J, the gap between germline ends came to 25 bases.

This chain joins TRBV13 and TRBJ1-1; 7 bases map to TRBD1. CDR3 size: 14 residues. Germline-derived CDR1 and CDR2 are PRHDT and FYEKMQ (reference sequence). J was trimmed by 11 bases and V by 3 bases; bases with no gene match: 12. The CDR3 DNA is TGTGCCAGCAGCTTCGGCCGACAGGGTAGGCGGGCTTTCTTT. Its translation: CASSFGRQGRRAFF. Full variable domain (remainder filled in from reference TRBV13 and TRBJ1-1): AAGVIQSPRHLIKEKRETATLKCYPIPRHDTVYWYQQGPGQDPQFLISFYEKMQSDKGSIPDRFSAQQFSDYHSELNMSSLELGDSALYFCASSFGRQGRRAFFGQGTRLTVV.

This chain links TRBV28 with TRBJ2-1; the match to TRBD2 covers 10 bases. V trimming: 3 bases; J trimming: 5 bases; junction bases outside the gene matches: 10. The CDR3 contains 17 residues. Per the germline V gene, CDR1 is MDHEN and CDR2 is SYDVKM. CDR3 amino acids: CASSLPSGRALDNEQFF. CDR3 DNA sequence: TGTGCCAGCAGTTTGCCGAGCGGGAGGGCTCTGGACAATGAGCAGTTCTTC.

The chain combines TRBV4-2 with TRBJ1-6, with D possibly matching TRBD1 (5 bases). The CDR3 has 15 residues. Germline V lookup: CDR1 LGHNA, CDR2 YNFKEQ. V was shortened by 5 bases and J by 7 bases, with 15 bases between the two germline ends. CDR3 nucleotides: TGTGCCAGCAGCAAAATTCTGGACATCAATTCACCCCTCCACTTT. It codes for CASSKILDINSPLHF.

This chain connects TRBV6-5 to TRBJ1-4; TRBD1 is a possible D gene (5 bases). Trimming took off 0 bases at V and 5 bases at J, with 10 bases between the two ends. The CDR3 is 15 residues long. CDR1 is MNHEY, CDR2 SVGAGI, per germline. The CDR3: CASSYSGGINEKLFF. In nucleotides, the CDR3 is TGTGCCAGCAGTTACTCGGGGGGGATAAATGAAAAACTGTTTTTT.

DNA of the CDR3: TGTGCCAGCAGTAGAGAGGCCGGTCCCTACGAGCAGTACTTC. It is translated as CASSREAGPYEQYF. The V gene is TRBV6-1, the J gene TRBJ2-7; D is undetermined. The V and J ends lost 5 bases and 2 bases respectively, with 13 bases between them. The CDR3 runs 14 residues. CDR1 MNHNS and CDR2 SASEGT come from the germline V gene.

This sequence joins TRBV19 and TRBJ1-2, with a possible D match to TRBD1 (6 bases). Trimming stripped 3 bases from V and 4 bases from J, with 12 bases between. Per germline, CDR1 LNHDA and CDR2 SQIVND (reference sequence). This CDR3 spans 14 amino acids. The CDR3 nucleotides read TGTGCCAGTAGTATGTTCGACAGGAGCTATGGCTACACCTTC. It codes for CASSMFDRSYGYTF.

The chain has TRBV25-1 and TRBJ2-5; a weak D match, TRBD1 (6 bases). The CDR3 has 15 residues. The germline gives CDR1 MGHDK, CDR2 SYGVNS. V was shortened by 1 base and J by 5 bases, with 14 bases between the two germline ends. CDR3 loop: CASSEWDTRSETQYF. The CDR3 nucleotides are TGTGCCAGCAGTGAATGGGACACCCGTTCGGAGACCCAGTACTTC.

The rearrangement joins TRBV29-1 to TRBJ1-4; D is uncertain. Trimming pared 4 bases from V and 0 bases from J, leaving 6 bases between. Germline V gene data show CDR1 as SQVTM and CDR2 as ANQGSEA. This CDR3 spans 13 amino acids. The chain's CDR3 is CSVAQTTNEKLFF. CDR3 DNA: TGCAGCGTTGCGCAGACAACTAATGAAAAACTGTTTTTT.

This clone was found once. In nucleotides, the CDR3 is TGTGCCAGCTCACCAGGGGGACTAGCGGGGGGGCTTGATGAGCAGTTCTTC. Protein product: CASSPGGLAGGLDEQFF. The chain couples TRBV18 to TRBJ2-1; 16 bases are a match to TRBD2. The junction had 6 bases not matched to a gene; V was cut back by 2 bases and J by 8 bases. Germline assignment: CDR1 KGHSH and CDR2 LQKENI. The CDR3 totals 17 residues.

The V gene is TRBV27, the J gene TRBJ2-2; 7 bases are shared with TRBD2. The CDR3 has 15 residues. The junction had 8 bases not matched to a gene; V was cut back by 6 bases and J by 4 bases. The germline CDR1 and CDR2 sequences are MNHEY and SMNVEV (reference sequence). As DNA, the CDR3 is TGTGCCAGCAGGAGGGAGGGCCGTATCACCGGGGAGCTGTTTTTT. As protein: CASRREGRITGELFF.

The V call is TRBV19, the J call TRBJ2-1, with no clear D. CDR1 and CDR2 (germline): LNHDA, SQIVND (reference sequence). Trimming removed 1 base from V and 5 bases from J, with 9 bases in between. The CDR3 totals 14 residues. CDR3 nucleotide sequence: TGTGCCAGTAGTATAGGTTGGGCCCACAATGAGCAGTTCTTC. Its protein product is CASSIGWAHNEQFF.

The rearrangement links TRBV27 to TRBJ2-3; TRBD2 agrees at 8 bases. This CDR3 region has 15 residues. Losses at the gene ends were 5 bases for V and 7 bases for J; bases not matched to a gene: 11. Per the germline V gene, CDR1 is MNHEY and CDR2 is SMNVEV (reference sequence). The CDR3 loop reads CASSLRGLAGNTQYF. The CDR3 region has the DNA TGTGCCAGCAGTCTCCGCGGACTAGCCGGCAATACGCAGTATTTT.

CDR3: CASITLPGQRYEQYF. The CDR3 nucleotides are TGTGCCAGCATCACTCTCCCGGGACAGAGATACGAGCAGTACTTC. The J gene is TRBJ2-7, the V gene TRBV11-2; 7 nucleotides align to TRBD1. V trimming: 7 bases; J trimming: 4 bases; junction bases outside the gene matches: 13. The V gene's germline CDR1 is SGHAT and CDR2 FQNNGV. The CDR3 has 15 amino acids.

The chain joins TRBV18 to TRBJ2-2; TRBD2 is a possible D gene (5 bases). The CDR3 consists of 15 residues. Germline assignment: CDR1 KGHSH and CDR2 LQKENI. The V and J ends lost 4 bases and 1 base respectively, with 10 bases between them. CDR3 amino acids: CASSRGSLNTGELFF. In DNA form, the CDR3 reads TGTGCCAGCTCACGTGGGAGCCTGAACACCGGGGAGCTGTTTTTT.